The T cell receptor (beta chain) under discussion was sequenced for a study of T-cell memory formation after mild COVID-19. This clonotype showed up many times. TCRdb re-called the 5' RACE reads with MiXCR, one entry per CDR3 protein. The data contain tens of thousands of distinct CDR3 sequences, around 21% of them seen just once; the ten biggest clones take up about 1.6%. This clonotype was obtained from an adult who had mild COVID-19 (a few samples of this study predate the infection). Cell type and time point are not known. Sequenced sample: PBMCs or a T cell subset sorted from them (not recorded which).

The chain's CDR3 is CASSPSGVHNEQFF. The DNA for the CDR3 is TGCGCCAGCAGCCCGTCAGGGGTGCACAATGAGCAGTTCTTC. V gene TRBV5-1 combines with J gene TRBJ2-1; D perhaps matches TRBD1 (6 bases). Germline V gives CDR1 SGHRS, CDR2 YFSETQ. V dropped 4 bases and J dropped 5 bases, with 13 bases sitting between them. This CDR3 has 14 amino acids.